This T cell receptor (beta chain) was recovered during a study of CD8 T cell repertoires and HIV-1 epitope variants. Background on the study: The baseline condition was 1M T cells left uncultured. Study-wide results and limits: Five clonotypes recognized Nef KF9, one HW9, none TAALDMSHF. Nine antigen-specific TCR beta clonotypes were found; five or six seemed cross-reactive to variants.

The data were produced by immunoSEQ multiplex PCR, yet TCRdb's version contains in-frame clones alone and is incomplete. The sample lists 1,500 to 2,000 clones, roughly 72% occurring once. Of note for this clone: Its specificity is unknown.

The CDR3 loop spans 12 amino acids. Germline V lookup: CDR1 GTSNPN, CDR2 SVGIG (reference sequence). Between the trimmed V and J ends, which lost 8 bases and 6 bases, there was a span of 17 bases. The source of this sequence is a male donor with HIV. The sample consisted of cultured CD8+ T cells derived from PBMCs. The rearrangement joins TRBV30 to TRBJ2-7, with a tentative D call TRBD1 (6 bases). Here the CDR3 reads CAGDLTGSEQYF. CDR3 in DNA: TGTGCCGGGGACCTCACAGGGTCCGAGCAGTACTTC.